This T cell receptor beta chain was recovered during a study of blood T cell repertoires in COVID-19 (dated by TCRdb to the early 2020s). The study in broad terms: Collaborator samples came from the United States, Italy and Spain and covered acute and convalescent phases of COVID-19. Samples were obtained from the ongoing ImmuneRACE study (first 160 participants) and from about 1,300 subjects provided by 6 global collaborators. The material from the prospective study consisted of cDNA or gDNA derived from T cells, B-cell-depleted T cells, or PBMCs. A freely available public database, intended as a resource for researchers studying the immune response to SARS-CoV-2, is where the repertoires were released. The sample metadata nearly always contained a de-identified subject ID, COVID-19 status, age in years and sex. Where HLA class I and class II types were available, the types were taken from metadata supplied by the sample provider, not from assay-based typing. Subjects who had been exposed to COVID-19, were actively infected with it, or had recovered from it provided the deeply sampled blood TCRbeta repertoires that made up the dataset. Here is what the overall study found, with its caveats: Clinical and demographic metadata were provided uncurated, with the amount varying by source and participant.

Comments on this clone: What antigen it recognizes has not been identified. No base qualities exist here, and no much larger clone lies one base off it.

TCRbeta CDR3 regions were amplified from genomic DNA using the immunoSEQ Assay, a bias-controlled multiplex PCR. Per the original workflow: The number of nucleated cells in each sample was estimated by amplification of reference gene primers within the assay. To quantify the absolute abundance of each unique TCRbeta CDR3 rearrangement, sequence reads were collapsed and filtered. For each sample, productive Simpson clonality was calculated as the square root of Simpson's diversity index over productive rearrangements. The immuneACCESS repertoire file appears here via TCRdb, limited to in-frame rearrangements. These files lack a portion of the clones; in checked studies, under half of the deficit traces to unresolved V genes, and the cause of the others is not known. The V and J calls and the clone size are those of that table, but D and trimming were determined from the DNA. This sample has about 74,000 clones in its table, and 88% of those were observed once. The top ten clones comprise about 4.8% of the sample.

The junction shows trimming of 1 base on V and 3 bases on J, and the gene matches do not reach 10 bases of it. The germline V gene (reference sequence) sets CDR1 to LGHDT and CDR2 to YNNKEL. The CDR3, from cysteine to phenylalanine, totals 18 residues. CDR3 DNA is the only sequence kept; it has 54 bases, read in frame from the first base. Each collaborating institution followed its own protocols to collect whole blood in K2EDTA tubes. Collaborator samples were shipped for TCRbeta analysis as frozen whole blood, isolated PBMCs, or DNA extracted from either sample type. This TCR was recovered from an elderly woman with acute or convalescent COVID-19. The receptor chain draws on TRBV3-1 (or the pseudogene TRBV3-2) and TRBJ2-7; TRBD1 matches 12 bases in the middle. The sequenced sample consisted of peripheral blood. The sequenced DNA is TGTGCCAGCAGCCAAGCAGTATTTGGGACAGGGGGCAACTACGAGCAGTACTTC. Its translation reads: CASSQAVFGTGGNYEQYF.